The 2 T cell receptor beta chains listed next were all sequenced from one sample in a study of blood T cell repertoires in COVID-19. The table came from immunoSEQ multiplex PCR; TCRdb's copy has only in-frame clones and leaves some out. The sample lists about 480,000 clones, roughly 89% occurring once. The sequenced material came from peripheral blood. The receptors were gathered from a woman in her forties or fifties with COVID-19, enrolled during active disease.

The chain carries TRBV28 and TRBJ1-1; D is unresolved. Trimming left V 2 bases short and J 2 bases short, with 27 bases between. The CDR3 has 20 amino acids. Germline V gene data show CDR1 as MDHEN and CDR2 as SYDVKM. The CDR3 DNA sequence: TGTGCCAGCAGTTTAGCGGGTGGGTTAAAGAGTGGCTTTTCTAACACTGAAGCTTTCTTT. Its protein is CASSLAGGLKSGFSNTEAFF.

Of note for this clone: Other DNA sequences in the sample encode the same CDR3. This chain links TRBV6-5 with TRBJ1-2, with no clear D. Looked up from germline, CDR1 is MNHEY and CDR2 is SVGAGI. V was clipped by 4 bases and J by 4 bases, with 7 bases between them. CDR3 size: 12 residues. This chain's CDR3 is CASSWGGYGYTF. The CDR3 nucleotides are TGTGCCAGCAGTTGGGGAGGCTATGGCTACACCTTC.